This TCR beta chain was retrieved from a study of blood T cell repertoires in COVID-19. This CDR3 region has 14 residues. V lost 4 bases and J lost 0, with 8 bases in between. Germline-derived CDR1 and CDR2 are LGHDT and YNNKEL (reference sequence). Generated by immunoSEQ multiplex PCR, the TCRdb table keeps only in-frame clones and is missing some. This table has 95,000 to 150,000 clones, less than 90% appearing once. The sequenced sample was PBMCs or T cells enriched from blood (not recorded which). The rearrangement links TRBV3-1 (or the pseudogene TRBV3-2) to TRBJ2-3, with D maybe TRBD1 (5 bases). The TCR sequence derives from a woman in her thirties who had recovered from COVID-19. CDR3 sequence reads: CASSRQTSTDTQYF. CDR3 bases: TGTGCCAGCAGCCGACAGACTAGCACAGATACGCAGTATTTT.